Here is one T cell receptor (beta chain) with its context. The sample is drawn from a study of blood T cell repertoires in COVID-19. The repertoire was sequenced with immunoSEQ multiplex PCR; TCRdb's copy has only in-frame clones and lacks some. Found here are a few hundred thousand clones, about 91% of them singletons; the top ten hold roughly 8.9%. The CDR3 contains 16 residues. Germline-derived CDR1 and CDR2 are SEHNR and FQNEAQ (reference sequence). V shed 1 base and J shed 3 bases, with 13 bases lying between them. The chain couples TRBV7-9 to TRBJ2-1; possibly TRBD2 for D (6 bases). This receptor was identified in a woman aged 40 to 49 who had recovered from COVID-19. Sequencing used PBMCs or T cells enriched from blood (not recorded which). The CDR3 sequence is CASSLESAGSYNEQFF. The CDR3 region has the DNA TGTGCCAGCAGCTTAGAATCGGCGGGAAGCTACAATGAGCAGTTCTTC.